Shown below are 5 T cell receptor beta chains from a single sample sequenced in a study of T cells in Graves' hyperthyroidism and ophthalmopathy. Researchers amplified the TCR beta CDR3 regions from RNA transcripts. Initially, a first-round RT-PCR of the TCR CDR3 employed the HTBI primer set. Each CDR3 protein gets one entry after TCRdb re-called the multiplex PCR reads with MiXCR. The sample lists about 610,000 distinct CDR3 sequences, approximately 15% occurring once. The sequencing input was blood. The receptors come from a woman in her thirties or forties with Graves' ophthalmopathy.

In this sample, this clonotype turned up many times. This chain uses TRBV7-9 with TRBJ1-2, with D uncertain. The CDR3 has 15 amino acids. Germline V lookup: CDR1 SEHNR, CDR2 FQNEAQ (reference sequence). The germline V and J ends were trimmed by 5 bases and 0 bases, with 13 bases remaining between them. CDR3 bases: TGTGCCAGCAGCCTAGGGTATCGGTCTAACTATGGCTACACCTTC. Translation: CASSLGYRSNYGYTF.

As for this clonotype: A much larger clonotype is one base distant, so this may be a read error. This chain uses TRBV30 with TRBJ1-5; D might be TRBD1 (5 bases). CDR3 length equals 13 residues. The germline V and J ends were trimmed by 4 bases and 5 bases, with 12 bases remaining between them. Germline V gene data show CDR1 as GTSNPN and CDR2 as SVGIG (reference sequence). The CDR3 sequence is CAWNVGEDQPQHF. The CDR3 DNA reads TGTGCCTGGAATGTGGGGGAAGATCAGCCCCAGCATTTT.

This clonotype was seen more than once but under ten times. In nucleotides, the CDR3 is TGTGCCAGCAGTCTACCTAGCGGGAGGTCCGACGAGCAGTACTTC. As protein: CASSLPSGRSDEQYF. This chain links TRBV28 with TRBJ2-7; TRBD2 agrees at 11 bases. The trim removed 5 bases at V and 5 bases at J, leaving 8 bases unmatched. CDR1 is MDHEN and CDR2 is SYDVKM in the germline V gene. The CDR3 extends over 15 amino acids.

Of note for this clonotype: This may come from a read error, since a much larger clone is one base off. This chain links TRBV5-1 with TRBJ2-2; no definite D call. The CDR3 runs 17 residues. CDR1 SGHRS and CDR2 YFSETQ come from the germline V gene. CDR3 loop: CASNLQTASRGTGELFF. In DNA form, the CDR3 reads TGTGCCAGCAACTTACAAACAGCCTCCCGAGGCACCGGGGAGCTGTTTTTT.

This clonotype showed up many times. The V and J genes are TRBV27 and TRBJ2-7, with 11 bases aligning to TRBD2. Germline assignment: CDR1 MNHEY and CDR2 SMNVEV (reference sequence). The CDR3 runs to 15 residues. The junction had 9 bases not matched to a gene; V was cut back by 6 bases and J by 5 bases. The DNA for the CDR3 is TGTGCCAGCAGGCCCACTAGCGGGAGTATCCACGAGCAGTACTTC. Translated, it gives CASRPTSGSIHEQYF.